This entry is about one T cell receptor beta chain. The target antigen is unknown. The naive CD8 population came from CD45RO-negative cells selected for CCR7, without terminally differentiated effector memory CD45RA+ cells. The data were obtained in a study of shared clonotypes between healthy human individuals. Overall study context: The people who gave samples were a couple of women and three men aged 18 to 49. Researchers assigned three CD4 naive, three CD4 memory, two CD8 naive and one CD8 memory plate to each donor.

V lost 4 bases and J lost 4, with 33 bases in between. Germline V lookup: CDR1 SGHRS, CDR2 YFSETQ. The CDR3 is 21 amino acids. For each subset, genomic DNA was distributed in equal portions over several immunoSEQ plates. Some clones are missing from TCRdb's copy, which holds only in-frame ones; the method was immunoSEQ multiplex PCR. The table shows about 1,900,000 clones, with about 95% occurring only once. Study-wide findings and caveats: Rarefaction showed sorted-subset sequencing was incomplete despite large depth.

Sequences were obtained from naive CD8+ T cells sorted from blood. The rearrangement links TRBV5-1 to TRBJ1-5; D might be TRBD1 (6 bases). The source is a man aged 18 to 30 in good health. CDR3 amino acids: CASSPGEYHGGGRWWNQPQHF. The CDR3 DNA reads as TGCGCCAGCAGCCCCGGTGAGTATCATGGTGGGGGGCGTTGGTGGAATCAGCCCCAGCATTTT.